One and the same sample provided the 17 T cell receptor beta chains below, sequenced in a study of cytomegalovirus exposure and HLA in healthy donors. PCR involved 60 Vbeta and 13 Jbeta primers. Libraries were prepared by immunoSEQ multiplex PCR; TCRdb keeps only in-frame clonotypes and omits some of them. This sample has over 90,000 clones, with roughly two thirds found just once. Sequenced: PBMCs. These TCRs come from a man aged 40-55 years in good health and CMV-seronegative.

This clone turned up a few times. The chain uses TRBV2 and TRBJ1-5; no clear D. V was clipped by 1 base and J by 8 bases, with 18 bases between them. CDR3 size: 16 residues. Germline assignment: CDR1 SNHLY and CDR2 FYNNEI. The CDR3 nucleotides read TGTGCCAGCAGTGAAGGGACTCTCCCTTCCCGGGAGCCCCAGCATTTT. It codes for CASSEGTLPSREPQHF.

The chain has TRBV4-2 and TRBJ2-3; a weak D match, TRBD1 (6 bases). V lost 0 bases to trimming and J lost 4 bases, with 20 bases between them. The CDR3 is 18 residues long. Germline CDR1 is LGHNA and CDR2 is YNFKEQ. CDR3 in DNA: TGTGCCAGCAGCCAAGAGGCCGGGAAGGGGGTACTCCCAGATACGCAGTATTTT. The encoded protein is CASSQEAGKGVLPDTQYF.

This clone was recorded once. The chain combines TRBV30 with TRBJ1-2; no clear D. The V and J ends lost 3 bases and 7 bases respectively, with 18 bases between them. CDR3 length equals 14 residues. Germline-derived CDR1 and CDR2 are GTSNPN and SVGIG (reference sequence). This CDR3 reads CAWSGEVRFFGYTF. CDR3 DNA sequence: TGTGCCTGGAGCGGGGAAGTCAGATTCTTTGGCTACACCTTC.

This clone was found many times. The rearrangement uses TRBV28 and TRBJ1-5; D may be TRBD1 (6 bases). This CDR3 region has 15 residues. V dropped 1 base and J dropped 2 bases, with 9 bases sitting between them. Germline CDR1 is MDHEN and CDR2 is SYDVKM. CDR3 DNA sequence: TGTGCCAGCAGTTTATCCGCAGGGGGCAATCAGCCCCAGCATTTT. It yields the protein CASSLSAGGNQPQHF.

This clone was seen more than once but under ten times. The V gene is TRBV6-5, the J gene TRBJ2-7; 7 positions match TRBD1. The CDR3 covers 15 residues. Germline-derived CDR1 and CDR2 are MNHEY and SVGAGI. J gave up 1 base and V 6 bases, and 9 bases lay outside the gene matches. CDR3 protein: CASRRHRDRSYEQYF. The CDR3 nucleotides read TGTGCCAGCAGAAGACACCGGGACAGATCCTACGAGCAGTACTTC.

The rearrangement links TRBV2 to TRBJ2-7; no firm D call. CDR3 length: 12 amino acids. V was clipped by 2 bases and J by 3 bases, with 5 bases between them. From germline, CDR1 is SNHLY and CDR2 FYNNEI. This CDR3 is CASSESSYEQYF. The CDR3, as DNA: TGTGCCAGCAGTGAATCCAGCTACGAGCAGTACTTC.

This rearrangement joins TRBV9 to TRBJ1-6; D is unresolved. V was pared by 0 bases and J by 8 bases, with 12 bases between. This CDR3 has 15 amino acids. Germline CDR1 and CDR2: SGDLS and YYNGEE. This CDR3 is CASSVVGRGDSPLHF. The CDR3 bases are TGTGCCAGCAGCGTAGTTGGAAGAGGCGATTCACCCCTCCACTTT.

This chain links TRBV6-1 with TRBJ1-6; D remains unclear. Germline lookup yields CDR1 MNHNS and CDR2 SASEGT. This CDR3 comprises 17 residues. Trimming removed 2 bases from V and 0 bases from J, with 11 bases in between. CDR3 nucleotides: TGTGCCAGCAGTGAAACCGCAGCGAGCTCCTATAATTCACCCCTCCACTTT. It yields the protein CASSETAASSYNSPLHF.

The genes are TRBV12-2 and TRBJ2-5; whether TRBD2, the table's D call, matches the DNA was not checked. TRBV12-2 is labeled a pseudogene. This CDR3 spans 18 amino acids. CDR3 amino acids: CASRLRLAGTGGGETQYF. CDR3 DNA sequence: TGTGCAAGTCGCTTACGCCTAGCGGGGACAGGAGGAGGAGAGACCCAGTACTTC.

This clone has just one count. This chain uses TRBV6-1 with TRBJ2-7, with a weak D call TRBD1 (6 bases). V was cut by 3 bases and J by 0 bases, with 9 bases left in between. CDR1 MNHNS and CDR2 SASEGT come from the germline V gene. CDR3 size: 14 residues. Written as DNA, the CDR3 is TGTGCCAGCAGTGACGAGACAGGCTCCTACGAGCAGTACTTC. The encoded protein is CASSDETGSYEQYF.

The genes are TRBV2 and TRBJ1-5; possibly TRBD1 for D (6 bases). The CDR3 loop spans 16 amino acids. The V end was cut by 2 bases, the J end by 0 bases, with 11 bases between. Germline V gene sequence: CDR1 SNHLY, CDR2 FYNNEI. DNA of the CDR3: TGTGCCAGCAGTGAAACAGGGCCGTATAGCAATCAGCCCCAGCATTTT. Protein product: CASSETGPYSNQPQHF.

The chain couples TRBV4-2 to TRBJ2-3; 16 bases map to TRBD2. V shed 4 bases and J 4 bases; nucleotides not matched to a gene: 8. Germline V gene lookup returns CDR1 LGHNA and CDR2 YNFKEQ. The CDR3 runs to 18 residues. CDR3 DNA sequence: TGTGCCAGCAGCCCCATGGGGACTAGCGGGGGGGCCGCAGATACGCAGTATTTT. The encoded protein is CASSPMGTSGGAADTQYF.

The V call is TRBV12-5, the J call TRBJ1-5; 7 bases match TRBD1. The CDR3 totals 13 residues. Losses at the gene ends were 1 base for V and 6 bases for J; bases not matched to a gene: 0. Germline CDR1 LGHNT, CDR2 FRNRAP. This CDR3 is CASGLDRGQPQHF. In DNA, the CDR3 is TGTGCTAGTGGTTTGGACAGGGGTCAGCCCCAGCATTTT.

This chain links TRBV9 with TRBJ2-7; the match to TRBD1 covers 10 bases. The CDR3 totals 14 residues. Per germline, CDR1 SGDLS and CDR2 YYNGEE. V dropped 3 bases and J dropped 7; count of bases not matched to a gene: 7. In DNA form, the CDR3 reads TGTGCCAGCAGCGGGGGACAGGGGCTTGGGGAGCAGTACTTC. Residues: CASSGGQGLGEQYF.

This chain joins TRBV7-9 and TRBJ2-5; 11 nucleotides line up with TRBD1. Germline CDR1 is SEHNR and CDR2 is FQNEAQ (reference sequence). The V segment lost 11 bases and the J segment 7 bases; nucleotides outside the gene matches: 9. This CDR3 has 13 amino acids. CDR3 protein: CAGSGQGEGTQYF. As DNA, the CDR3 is TGTGCCGGATCGGGACAGGGGGAGGGGACCCAGTACTTC.

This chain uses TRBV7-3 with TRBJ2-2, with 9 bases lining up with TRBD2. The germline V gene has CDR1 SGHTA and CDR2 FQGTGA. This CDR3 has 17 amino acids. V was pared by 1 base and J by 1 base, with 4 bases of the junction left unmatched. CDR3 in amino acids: CASSLSGAGGNTGELFF. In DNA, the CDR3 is TGTGCCAGCAGCTTAAGTGGAGCGGGGGGGAACACCGGGGAGCTGTTTTTT.

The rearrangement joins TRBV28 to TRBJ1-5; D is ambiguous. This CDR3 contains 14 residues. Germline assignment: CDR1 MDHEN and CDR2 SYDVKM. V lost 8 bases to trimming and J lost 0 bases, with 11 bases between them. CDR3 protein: CASGWADSNQPQHF. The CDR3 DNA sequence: TGTGCCAGCGGGTGGGCTGATAGCAATCAGCCCCAGCATTTT.